Here is one T cell receptor (beta chain) with its context. These data originate in a study of blood T cell repertoires in COVID-19. Across the study: The United States, Italy and Spain were the sources of the acute and convalescent COVID-19 samples. The cDNA or gDNA used as material had been derived from T cells, B-cell-depleted T cells, or PBMCs.

Under the authors' procedure: Amplified reference gene primers provided the basis for estimating nucleated cell counts. Profiled with immunoSEQ multiplex PCR; TCRdb holds only in-frame clones, not every one. V and J calls and clone size come straight from that table; D and trimming were deduced from the DNA. The repertoire holds roughly 79,000 clones, 84% seen once, with 3.5% in the top ten. V lost 3 bases to trimming and J lost 1 base, with 18 bases between them. This CDR3 has 18 residues. In germline, CDR1 is WSHSY, CDR2 SAAADI. The sample taken for sequencing was peripheral blood. The chain recombines TRBV10-2 with TRBJ2-2, with D maybe TRBD2 (5 bases). This sequence originates from a man in his fifties or sixties with acute or convalescent COVID-19. The CDR3 loop reads CASSETLLVTQNTGELFF. Here the CDR3 DNA reads TGCGCCAGCAGTGAAACCCTACTAGTTACCCAGAACACCGGGGAGCTGTTTTTT.